This T cell receptor beta chain was recovered during a study of shared clonotypes between healthy human individuals. Terminally differentiated effector memory CD45RA+ cells were left out of the naive CD8 fraction, which was CD45RO-negative and positively selected for CCR7. Study outcomes and limitations: A few donors shared about 4.8% of their naive CD4 clonotypes.

Using immunoSEQ multiplex PCR, the repertoire was profiled, and TCRdb retains in-frame clones only, with some absent. This table has about 2.1 million clones, under 95% appearing once. With respect to this clone: Its antigen remains unidentified.

The CDR3 has 17 residues. Trimming took 1 base from V and 0 from J; bases not matched to a gene: 3. CDR1 and CDR2 (germline): LGHNA, YSLEER. Sequenced: naive CD8+ T cells from PBMCs. The sequence came from a man aged 18-30 years in good health. Some clones in this sample may be carry-over from other donors' samples. The chain links TRBV4-3 to TRBJ2-7, with TRBD2 identical over 13 bases. This chain's CDR3 is CASSQGTSGSASYEQYF. The CDR3 bases are TGCGCCAGCAGCCAAGGGACTAGCGGGAGTGCCTCCTACGAGCAGTACTTC.